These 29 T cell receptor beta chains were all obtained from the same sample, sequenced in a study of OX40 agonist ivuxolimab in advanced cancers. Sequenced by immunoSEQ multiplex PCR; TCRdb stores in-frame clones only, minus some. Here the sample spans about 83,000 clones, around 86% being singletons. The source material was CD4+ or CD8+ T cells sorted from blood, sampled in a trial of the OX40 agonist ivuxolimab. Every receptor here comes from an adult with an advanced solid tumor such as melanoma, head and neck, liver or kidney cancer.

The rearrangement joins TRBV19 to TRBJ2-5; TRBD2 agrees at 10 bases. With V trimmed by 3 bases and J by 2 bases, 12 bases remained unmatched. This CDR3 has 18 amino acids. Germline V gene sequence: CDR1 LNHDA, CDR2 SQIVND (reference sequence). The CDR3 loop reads CASSMAPSSGGLQETQYF. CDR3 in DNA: TGTGCCAGTAGTATGGCGCCCTCTAGCGGGGGCCTGCAAGAGACCCAGTACTTC.

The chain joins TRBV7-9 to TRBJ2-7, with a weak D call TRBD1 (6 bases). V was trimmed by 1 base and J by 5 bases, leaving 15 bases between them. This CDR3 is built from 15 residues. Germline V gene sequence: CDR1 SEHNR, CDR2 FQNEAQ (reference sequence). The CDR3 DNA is TGTGCCAGCAGCTTAGGGGTGACAGGTCCTAACGAGCAGTACTTC. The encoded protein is CASSLGVTGPNEQYF.

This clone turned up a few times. CDR3: CASSIRLHNSNQPQHF. In DNA form, the CDR3 reads TGTGCCAGTAGTATAAGGCTTCATAATAGCAATCAGCCCCAGCATTTT. The chain has TRBV19 and TRBJ1-5, with D unclear. Germline V gene lookup returns CDR1 LNHDA and CDR2 SQIVND (reference sequence). The CDR3 covers 16 residues. Trimming stripped 2 bases from V and 0 bases from J, with 11 bases between.

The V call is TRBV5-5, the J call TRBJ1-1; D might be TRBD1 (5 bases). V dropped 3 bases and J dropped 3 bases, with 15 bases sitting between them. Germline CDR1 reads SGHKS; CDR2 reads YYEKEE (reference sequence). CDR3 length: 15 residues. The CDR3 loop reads CASSSRQKGDTEAFF. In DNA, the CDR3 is TGTGCCAGCAGCTCTCGACAAAAAGGGGACACTGAAGCTTTCTTT.

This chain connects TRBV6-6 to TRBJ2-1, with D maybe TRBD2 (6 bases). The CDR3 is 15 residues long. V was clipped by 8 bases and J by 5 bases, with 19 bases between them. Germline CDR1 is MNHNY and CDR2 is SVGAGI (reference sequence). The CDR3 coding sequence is TGTGCCAGCTTCCCCGGTGGGGGGACCAACAATGAGCAGTTCTTC. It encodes CASFPGGGTNNEQFF.

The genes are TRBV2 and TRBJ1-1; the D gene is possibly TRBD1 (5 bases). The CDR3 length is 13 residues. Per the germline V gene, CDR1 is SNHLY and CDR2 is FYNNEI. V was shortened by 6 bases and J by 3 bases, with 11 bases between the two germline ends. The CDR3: CASRLTEDTEAFF. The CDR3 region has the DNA TGTGCCAGCAGGTTGACAGAGGACACTGAAGCTTTCTTT. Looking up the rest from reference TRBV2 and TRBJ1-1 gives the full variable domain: EPEVTQTPSHQVTQMGQEVILRCVPISNHLYFYWYRQILGQKVEFLVSFYNNEISEKSEIFDDQFSVERPDGSNFTLKIRSTKLEDSAMYFCASRLTEDTEAFFGQGTRLTVV.

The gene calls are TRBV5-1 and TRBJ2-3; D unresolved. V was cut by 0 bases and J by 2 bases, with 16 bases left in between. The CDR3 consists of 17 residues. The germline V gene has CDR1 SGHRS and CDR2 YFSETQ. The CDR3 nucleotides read TGCGCCAGCAGCTTGGCCGCCACCTTAGCTCACACAGATACGCAGTATTTT. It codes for CASSLAATLAHTDTQYF.

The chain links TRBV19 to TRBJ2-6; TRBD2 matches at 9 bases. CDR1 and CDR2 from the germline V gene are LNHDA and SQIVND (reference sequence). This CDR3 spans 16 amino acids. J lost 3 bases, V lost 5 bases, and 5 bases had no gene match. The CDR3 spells CASSRSSGVGANVLTF. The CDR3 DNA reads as TGTGCCAGTAGTCGGTCTAGCGGGGTTGGGGCCAACGTCCTGACTTTC.

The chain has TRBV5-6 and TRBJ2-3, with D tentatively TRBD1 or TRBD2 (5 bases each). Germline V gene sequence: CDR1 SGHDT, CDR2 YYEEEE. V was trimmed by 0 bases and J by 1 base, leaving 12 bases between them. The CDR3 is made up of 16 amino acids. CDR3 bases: TGTGCCAGCAGCTTGGCAGGGACCGCGGGCACAGATACGCAGTATTTT. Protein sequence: CASSLAGTAGTDTQYF.

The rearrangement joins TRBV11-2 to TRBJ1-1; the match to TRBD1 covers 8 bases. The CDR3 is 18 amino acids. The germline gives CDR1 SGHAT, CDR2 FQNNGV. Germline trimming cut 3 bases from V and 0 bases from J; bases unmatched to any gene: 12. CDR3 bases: TGTGCCAGCAGCTTCTCAGGGGGCCCAAGGCACATGAACACTGAAGCTTTCTTT. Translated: CASSFSGGPRHMNTEAFF.

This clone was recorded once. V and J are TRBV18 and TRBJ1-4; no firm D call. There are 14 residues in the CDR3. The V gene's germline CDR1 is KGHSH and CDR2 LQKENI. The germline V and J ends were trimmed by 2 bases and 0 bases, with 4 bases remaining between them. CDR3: CASSPGATNEKLFF. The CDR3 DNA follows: TGTGCCAGCTCACCAGGAGCAACTAATGAAAAACTGTTTTTT. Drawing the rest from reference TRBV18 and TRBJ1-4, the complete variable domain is NAGVMQNPRHLVRRRGQEARLRCSPMKGHSHVYWYRQLPEEGLKFMVYLQKENIIDESGMPKERFSAEFPKEGPSILRIQQVVRGDSAAYFCASSPGATNEKLFFGSGTQLSVL.

In nucleotides, the CDR3 is TGTGCCAGCAGCCCCCTTCCTAAGGGGGCAAGCGGCTACACCTTC. Translated: CASSPLPKGASGYTF. This sequence joins TRBV14 and TRBJ1-2, with 7 bases that match TRBD1. The CDR3 is made up of 15 amino acids. Germline V gene sequence: CDR1 SGHDN, CDR2 FVKESK. V trimming: 4 bases; J trimming: 8 bases; junction bases outside the gene matches: 13.

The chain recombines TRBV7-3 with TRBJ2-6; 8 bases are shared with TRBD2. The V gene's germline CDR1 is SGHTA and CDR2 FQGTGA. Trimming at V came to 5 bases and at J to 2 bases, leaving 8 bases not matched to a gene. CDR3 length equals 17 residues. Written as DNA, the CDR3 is TGTGCCAGCAGCCCCAACGGGGGGGGCGCTGGGGCCAACGTCCTGACTTTC. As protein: CASSPNGGGAGANVLTF.

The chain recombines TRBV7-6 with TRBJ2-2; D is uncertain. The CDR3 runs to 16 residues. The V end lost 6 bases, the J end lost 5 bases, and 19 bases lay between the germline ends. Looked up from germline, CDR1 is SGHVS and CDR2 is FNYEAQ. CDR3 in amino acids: CASRPRWVGRTGELFF. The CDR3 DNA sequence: TGTGCCAGCAGACCCCGCTGGGTGGGTCGGACCGGGGAGCTGTTTTTT.

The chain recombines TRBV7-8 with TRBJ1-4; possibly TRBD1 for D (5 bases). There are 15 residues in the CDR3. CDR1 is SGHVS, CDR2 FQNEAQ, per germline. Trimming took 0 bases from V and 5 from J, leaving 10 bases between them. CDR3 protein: CASSLALGGNEKLFF. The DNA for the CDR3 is TGTGCCAGCAGCTTAGCCCTGGGGGGGAATGAAAAACTGTTTTTT. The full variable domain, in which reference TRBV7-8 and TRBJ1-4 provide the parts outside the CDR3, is GAGVSQSPRYKVAKRGQDVALRCDPISGHVSLFWYQQALGQGPEFLTYFQNEAQLDKSGLPSDRFFAERPEGSVSTLKIQRTQQEDSAVYLCASSLALGGNEKLFFGSGTQLSVL.

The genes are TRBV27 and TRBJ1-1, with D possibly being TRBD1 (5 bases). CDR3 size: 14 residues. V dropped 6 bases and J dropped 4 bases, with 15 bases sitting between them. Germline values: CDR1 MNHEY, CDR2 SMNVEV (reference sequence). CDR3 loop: CASSLSGRLTEAFF. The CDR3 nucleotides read TGTGCCAGCAGCCTATCAGGGAGGCTCACTGAAGCTTTCTTT.

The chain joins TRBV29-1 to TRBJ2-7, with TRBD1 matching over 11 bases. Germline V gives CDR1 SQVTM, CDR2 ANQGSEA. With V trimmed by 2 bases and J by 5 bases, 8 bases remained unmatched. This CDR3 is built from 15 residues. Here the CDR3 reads CSVEKGTGGLDEQYF. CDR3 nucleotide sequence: TGCAGCGTTGAAAAGGGGACAGGGGGGTTGGACGAGCAGTACTTC.

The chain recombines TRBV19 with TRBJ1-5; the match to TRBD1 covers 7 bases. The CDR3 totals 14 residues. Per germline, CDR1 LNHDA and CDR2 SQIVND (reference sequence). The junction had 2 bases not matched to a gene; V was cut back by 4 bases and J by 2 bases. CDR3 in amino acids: CASSTTGGNQPQHF. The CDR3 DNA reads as TGTGCCAGTAGTACCACAGGGGGCAATCAGCCCCAGCATTTT.

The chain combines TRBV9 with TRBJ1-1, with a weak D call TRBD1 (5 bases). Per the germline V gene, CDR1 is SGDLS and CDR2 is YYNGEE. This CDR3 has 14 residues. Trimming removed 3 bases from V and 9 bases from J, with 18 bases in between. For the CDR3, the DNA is TGTGCCAGCAGCGGGGGAATTATTGAGGGGCAAGCTTTCTTT. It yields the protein CASSGGIIEGQAFF.

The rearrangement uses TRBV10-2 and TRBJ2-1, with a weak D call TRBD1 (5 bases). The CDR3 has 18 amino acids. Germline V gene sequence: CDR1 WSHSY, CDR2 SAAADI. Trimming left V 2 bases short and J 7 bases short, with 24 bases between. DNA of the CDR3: TGCGCCAGCAGTGAGGCCATCCCTAGGGGTCCACGGTCGAATGAGCAGTTCTTC. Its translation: CASSEAIPRGPRSNEQFF.

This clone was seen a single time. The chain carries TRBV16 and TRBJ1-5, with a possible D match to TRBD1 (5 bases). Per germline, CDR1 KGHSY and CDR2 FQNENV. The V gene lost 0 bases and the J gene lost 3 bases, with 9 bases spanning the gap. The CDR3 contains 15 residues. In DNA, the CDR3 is TGTGCCAGCAGCCAATCCAGGGCGTTCAATCAGCCCCAGCATTTT. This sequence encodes CASSQSRAFNQPQHF.

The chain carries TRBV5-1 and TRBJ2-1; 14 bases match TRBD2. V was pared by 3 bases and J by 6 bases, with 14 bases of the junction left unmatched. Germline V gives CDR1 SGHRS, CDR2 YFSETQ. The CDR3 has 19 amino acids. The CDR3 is CASSSNPPTSGGAGNEQFF. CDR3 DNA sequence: TGCGCCAGCAGCTCGAACCCGCCGACTAGCGGGGGGGCGGGCAATGAGCAGTTCTTC.

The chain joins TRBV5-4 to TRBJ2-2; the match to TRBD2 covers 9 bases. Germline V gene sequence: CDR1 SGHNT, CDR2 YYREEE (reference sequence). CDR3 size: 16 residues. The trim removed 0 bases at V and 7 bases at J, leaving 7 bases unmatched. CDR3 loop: CASSLAAGGPVGELFF. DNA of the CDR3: TGTGCCAGCAGCTTGGCTGCGGGGGGGCCGGTCGGGGAGCTGTTTTTT.

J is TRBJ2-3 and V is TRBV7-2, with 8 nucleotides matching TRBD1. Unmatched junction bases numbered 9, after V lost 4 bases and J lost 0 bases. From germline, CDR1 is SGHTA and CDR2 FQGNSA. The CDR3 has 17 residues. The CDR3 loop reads CASSSIRGPGSTDTQYF. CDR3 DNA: TGTGCCAGCAGCTCTATCAGGGGGCCCGGTAGCACAGATACGCAGTATTTT. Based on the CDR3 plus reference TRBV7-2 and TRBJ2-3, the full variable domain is GAGVSQSPSNKVTEKGKDVELRCDPISGHTALYWYRQSLGQGLEFLIYFQGNSAPDKSGLPSDRFSAERTGGSVSTLTIQRTQQEDSAVYLCASSSIRGPGSTDTQYFGPGTRLTVL.

The CDR3 spells CASSLGVQPQHF. In nucleotides, the CDR3 is TGTGCCAGCAGCTTAGGGGTTCAGCCCCAGCATTTT. This sequence joins TRBV7-9 and TRBJ1-5; D ambiguous. The CDR3 consists of 12 residues. Deletions cut 1 base from V and 6 bases from J, with 4 bases between. The germline V gene has CDR1 SEHNR and CDR2 FQNEAQ (reference sequence).

The chain's CDR3 is CASTQDRFGEQYF. CDR3 coding DNA: TGTGCCAGTACCCAGGACAGGTTTGGCGAGCAGTACTTC. The rearrangement joins TRBV19 to TRBJ2-7, with 7 nucleotides matching TRBD1. The CDR3 sequence is 13 residues long. Germline V gene lookup returns CDR1 LNHDA and CDR2 SQIVND (reference sequence). The ends lost 7 bases at V and 6 bases at J; junction bases unmatched: 9. The variable domain in full, completed from reference TRBV19 and TRBJ2-7, reads DGGITQSPKYLFRKEGQNVTLSCEQNLNHDAMYWYRQDPGQGLRLIYYSQIVNDFQKGDIAEGYSVSREKKESFPLTVTSAQKNPTAFYLCASTQDRFGEQYFGPGTRLTVT.

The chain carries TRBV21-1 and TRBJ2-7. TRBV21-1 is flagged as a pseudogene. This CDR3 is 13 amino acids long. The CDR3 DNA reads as TGTGCCAGCAGCAAAGCAGGCCGGGACCGACAACACTTC. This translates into CASSKAGRDRQHF.

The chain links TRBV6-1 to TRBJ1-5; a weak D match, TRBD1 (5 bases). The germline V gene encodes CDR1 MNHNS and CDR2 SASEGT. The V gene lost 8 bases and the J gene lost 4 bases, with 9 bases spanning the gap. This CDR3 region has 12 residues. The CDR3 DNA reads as TGTGCCAGCGGGGGGATAAATCAGCCCCAGCATTTT. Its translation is CASGGINQPQHF.

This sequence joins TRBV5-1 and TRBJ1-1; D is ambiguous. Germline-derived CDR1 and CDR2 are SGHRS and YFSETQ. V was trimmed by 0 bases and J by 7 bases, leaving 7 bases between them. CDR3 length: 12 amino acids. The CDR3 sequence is CASSLVGGEAFF. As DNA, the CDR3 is TGCGCCAGCAGCTTGGTTGGCGGTGAAGCTTTCTTT.